This TCR beta chain was identified in a study of blood T cell repertoires in COVID-19. Study-level information: Samples of COVID-19 (acute and convalescent) were obtained from the United States, Italy and Spain.

TCRdb keeps only in-frame clones here, not all; method: immunoSEQ multiplex PCR. The sample shows around 95,000 clones, around four fifths of them seen only once. There are 17 residues in the CDR3. Germline loops: CDR1 KGHDR, CDR2 SFDVKD. V lost 4 bases, J lost 2 bases, and 5 bases stayed unmatched. The chain has TRBV24-1 and TRBJ2-1; 12 bases match TRBD2. This clonotype was sampled from a man in his 70s with active or convalescent COVID-19. Sequencing was done on a sample of peripheral blood. The CDR3 reads CATSDTTSGSAYNEQFF. For the CDR3, the DNA is TGTGCCACCAGTGACACGACTAGCGGGAGCGCCTACAATGAGCAGTTCTTC.